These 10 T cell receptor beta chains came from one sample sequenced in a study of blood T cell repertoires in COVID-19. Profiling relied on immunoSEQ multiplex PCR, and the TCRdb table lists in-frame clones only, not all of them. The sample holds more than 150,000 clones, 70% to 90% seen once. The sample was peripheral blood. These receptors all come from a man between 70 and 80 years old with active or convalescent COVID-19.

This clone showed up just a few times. The chain's CDR3 is CASSQDSGGTDTQYF. The CDR3 DNA sequence: TGCGCCAGCAGCCAAGATAGTGGAGGCACAGATACGCAGTATTTT. The chain links TRBV4-3 to TRBJ2-3; D unclear. V lost 0 bases and J lost 1, with 8 bases in between. This CDR3 contains 15 residues. The germline V gene encodes CDR1 LGHNA and CDR2 YSLEER.

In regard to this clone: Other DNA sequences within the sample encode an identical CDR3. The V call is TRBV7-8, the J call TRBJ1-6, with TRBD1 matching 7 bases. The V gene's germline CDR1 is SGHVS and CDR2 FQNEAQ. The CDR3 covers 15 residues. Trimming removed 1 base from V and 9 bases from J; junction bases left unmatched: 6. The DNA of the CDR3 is TGTGCCAGCAGCTTAGACCGACAGGGAGGTTCACCCCTCCACTTT. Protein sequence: CASSLDRQGGSPLHF.

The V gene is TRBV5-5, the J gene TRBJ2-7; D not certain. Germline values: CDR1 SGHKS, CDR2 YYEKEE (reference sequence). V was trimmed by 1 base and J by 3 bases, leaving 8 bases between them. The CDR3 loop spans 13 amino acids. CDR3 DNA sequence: TGTGCCAGCAGCTTGACAGACGTCTACGAGCAGTACTTC. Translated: CASSLTDVYEQYF.

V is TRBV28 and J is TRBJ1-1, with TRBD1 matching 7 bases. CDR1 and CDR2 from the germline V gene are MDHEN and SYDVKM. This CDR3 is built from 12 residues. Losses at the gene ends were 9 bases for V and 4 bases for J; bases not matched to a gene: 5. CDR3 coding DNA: TGTGCCAGTCAGACAGGGTCCACTGAAGCTTTCTTT. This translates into CASQTGSTEAFF.

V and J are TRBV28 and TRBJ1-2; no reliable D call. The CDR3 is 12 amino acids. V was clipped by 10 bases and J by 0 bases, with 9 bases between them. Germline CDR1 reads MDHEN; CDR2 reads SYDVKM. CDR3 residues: CAIRGPNYGYTF. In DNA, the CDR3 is TGTGCCATAAGAGGGCCTAACTATGGCTACACCTTC.

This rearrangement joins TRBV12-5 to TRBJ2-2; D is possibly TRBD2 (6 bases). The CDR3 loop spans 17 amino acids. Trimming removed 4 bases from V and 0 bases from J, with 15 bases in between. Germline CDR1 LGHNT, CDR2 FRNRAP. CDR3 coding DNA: TGTGCTAGTGGTTCGACAACTAGCCTTGCGAACACCGGGGAGCTGTTTTTT. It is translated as CASGSTTSLANTGELFF.

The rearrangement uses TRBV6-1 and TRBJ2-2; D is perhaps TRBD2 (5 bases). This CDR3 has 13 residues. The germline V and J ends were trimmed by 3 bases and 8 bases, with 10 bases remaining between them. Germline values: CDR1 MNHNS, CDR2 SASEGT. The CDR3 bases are TGTGCCAGCAGTGAGTCGGGGTCGGGGGAGCTGTTTTTT. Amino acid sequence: CASSESGSGELFF.

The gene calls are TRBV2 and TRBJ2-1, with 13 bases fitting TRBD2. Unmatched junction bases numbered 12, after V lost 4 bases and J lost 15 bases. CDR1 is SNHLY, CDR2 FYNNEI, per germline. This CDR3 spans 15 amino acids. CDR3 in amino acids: CASSGTSGGASRPFF. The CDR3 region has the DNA TGTGCCAGCAGTGGTACTAGCGGGGGGGCCAGTAGACCGTTCTTC.

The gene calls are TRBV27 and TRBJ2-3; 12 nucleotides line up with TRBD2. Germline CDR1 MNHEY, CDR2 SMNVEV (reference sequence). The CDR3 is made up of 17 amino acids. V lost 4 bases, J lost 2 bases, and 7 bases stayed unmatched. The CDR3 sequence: CASSSGRLAGATDTQYF. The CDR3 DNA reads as TGTGCCAGCAGTTCCGGGCGACTAGCGGGAGCCACAGATACGCAGTATTTT.

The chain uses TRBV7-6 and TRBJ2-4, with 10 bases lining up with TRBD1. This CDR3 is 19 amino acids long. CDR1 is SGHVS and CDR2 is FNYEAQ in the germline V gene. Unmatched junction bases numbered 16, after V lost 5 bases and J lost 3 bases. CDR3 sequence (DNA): TGTGCCAGCAGCCCCGGACAGGGGGGGCTCGCTTGGGACAAAAACATTCAGTACTTC. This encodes CASSPGQGGLAWDKNIQYF.